A selection of T cell receptor beta chains follows, all from one sample in a study of cytomegalovirus exposure and HLA in healthy donors. Some clones are missing from TCRdb's copy, which holds only in-frame ones; the method was immunoSEQ multiplex PCR. Of about 110,000 clones listed, roughly 82% are singletons. The specimen was PBMCs. The receptors were sampled from a man aged 25-45 years in good health and CMV-seropositive. Each CDR3 is given with its conserved first and last residue. A D gene is named only where the DNA matches it firmly. The listing skips clone size in some rows; elsewhere it reads once, few, many or a size class.

d_gene: NA; j_gene: TRBJ1-4; abundance: NA; v_gene: TRBV7-8; CDR3nt: TGTGCCAGCAGCTTCCAACATGAGCAGCGTGAAAAACTGTTTTTT; CDR3aa: CASSFQHEQREKLFF
d_gene: NA; j_gene: TRBJ2-2; abundance: NA; v_gene: TRBV19; CDR3nt: TGTGCCAGTAGTCGACAGGTGAACACCGGGGAGCTGTTTTTT; CDR3aa: CASSRQVNTGELFF
d_gene: NA; j_gene: TRBJ1-1; abundance: NA; v_gene: TRBV21-1; CDR3nt: TGTGCCAGCACTACAGGACAGGGGGCTGGTGAAGCTTTCTTT; CDR3aa: CASTTGQGAGEAFF
d_gene: NA; j_gene: TRBJ1-4; abundance: NA; v_gene: TRBV6-1; CDR3nt: TGTGCCAGCAGTGAAGCGCTTCGGAGCTCAACTAATGAAAAACTGTTTTTT; CDR3aa: CASSEALRSSTNEKLFF
d_gene: TRBD1; j_gene: TRBJ1-2; abundance: NA; v_gene: TRBV6-5; CDR3nt: TGTGCCAGCAGATTACAGGGGGACAGATCTGGCTACACCTTC; CDR3aa: CASRLQGDRSGYTF
d_gene: TRBD1; j_gene: TRBJ1-2; abundance: NA; v_gene: TRBV11-2; CDR3nt: TGTGCCAGCAGGAATCTCAGGGGGACCTATGGCTACACCTTC; CDR3aa: CASRNLRGTYGYTF
d_gene: NA; j_gene: TRBJ1-2; abundance: NA; v_gene: TRBV6-6; CDR3nt: TGTGCCAGCAGTTCCACAACACGACCTAGTAGCAATGGCTACACCTTC; CDR3aa: CASSSTTRPSSNGYTF
d_gene: TRBD2; j_gene: TRBJ2-5; abundance: NA; v_gene: TRBV5-4; CDR3nt: TGTGCCAGCAGATTATACAGCGGGGGCCAAGAGACCCAGTACTTC; CDR3aa: CASRLYSGGQETQYF
d_gene: NA; j_gene: TRBJ2-7; abundance: NA; v_gene: TRBV29-1; CDR3nt: TGCAGCGTGACACCAGACGGTTCGATGGGCGAGCAGTACTTC; CDR3aa: CSVTPDGSMGEQYF
d_gene: NA; j_gene: TRBJ2-1; abundance: NA; v_gene: TRBV9; CDR3nt: TGTGCCAGCAGCGTAGAGGGGACTCCCCGCAATGAGCAGTTCTTC; CDR3aa: CASSVEGTPRNEQFF
d_gene: TRBD2; j_gene: TRBJ2-7; abundance: NA; v_gene: TRBV4-2; CDR3nt: TGTGCCAGCAGCCTAAGGGCAGCTAGCGGGTACGAGCAGTACTTC; CDR3aa: CASSLRAASGYEQYF
d_gene: NA; j_gene: TRBJ2-3; abundance: NA; v_gene: TRBV6-4; CDR3nt: TGTGCCAGGCCGAGGGGGGGCGGGACAGATACGCAGTATTTT; CDR3aa: CARPRGGGTDTQYF
d_gene: NA; j_gene: TRBJ1-4; abundance: NA; v_gene: TRBV2; CDR3nt: TGTGCCAGCAGGGCAGGGTCTGTTAATGAAAAACTGTTTTTT; CDR3aa: CASRAGSVNEKLFF
d_gene: NA; j_gene: TRBJ1-1; abundance: NA; v_gene: TRBV5-5; CDR3nt: TGTGCCAGCAGTGGGGGGGGTGGCACTGAAGCTTTCTTT; CDR3aa: CASSGGGGTEAFF
d_gene: NA; j_gene: TRBJ1-5; abundance: few; v_gene: TRBV4-1; CDR3nt: TGCGCCAGCAGCCAACGGGATAGTCAGCCCCAGCATTTT; CDR3aa: CASSQRDSQPQHF
d_gene: TRBD1; j_gene: TRBJ1-2; abundance: NA; v_gene: TRBV2; CDR3nt: TGTGCCAGCCGGGGACAGTCTAACTATGGCTACACCTTC; CDR3aa: CASRGQSNYGYTF
d_gene: NA; j_gene: TRBJ2-6; abundance: NA; v_gene: TRBV30; CDR3nt: TGTGCCTGGAGTGTAGGAGCAATTGCTGGGGCCAACGTCCTGACTTTC; CDR3aa: CAWSVGAIAGANVLTF
d_gene: TRBD1; j_gene: TRBJ2-3; abundance: NA; v_gene: TRBV4-1; CDR3nt: TGCGCCAGCAGCCAATGGGACAGGGCCACAGATACGCAGTATTTT; CDR3aa: CASSQWDRATDTQYF
d_gene: TRBD1; j_gene: TRBJ1-2; abundance: NA; v_gene: TRBV19; CDR3nt: TGTGCCAGTATTCTTTCCCCGGGACAGGGGAATGGCTACACCTTC; CDR3aa: CASILSPGQGNGYTF
d_gene: TRBD1; j_gene: TRBJ1-5; abundance: NA; v_gene: TRBV7-9; CDR3nt: TGTTCCAGCAGCTTAGCGCGCCAGGGGGGCAATCAGCCCCAGCATTTT; CDR3aa: CSSSLARQGGNQPQHF
d_gene: NA; j_gene: TRBJ2-1; abundance: few; v_gene: TRBV7-9; CDR3nt: TGTGCCAGCAGCCCGCCGGAGGAGAATGAGCAGTTCTTC; CDR3aa: CASSPPEENEQFF
d_gene: TRBD2; j_gene: TRBJ2-3; abundance: NA; v_gene: TRBV6-5; CDR3nt: TGTGCCAGCGGTTTAGCGGGGGGGTCAGATACGCAGTATTTT; CDR3aa: CASGLAGGSDTQYF
d_gene: NA; j_gene: TRBJ1-3; abundance: NA; v_gene: TRBV18; CDR3nt: TGTGCCAGCTCACCCCCGTCAGGGGCGCTTGGAAACACCATATATTTT; CDR3aa: CASSPPSGALGNTIYF
d_gene: NA; j_gene: TRBJ1-3; abundance: once; v_gene: TRBV19; CDR3nt: TGTGCCAGTAGAATTTACGGGCCCGGGGACACCATATATTTT; CDR3aa: CASRIYGPGDTIYF
d_gene: NA; j_gene: TRBJ1-4; abundance: once; v_gene: TRBV2; CDR3nt: TGTGCCAGCACGCGGACGGACTTAAATGAAAAACTGTTTTTT; CDR3aa: CASTRTDLNEKLFF
d_gene: NA; j_gene: TRBJ2-7; abundance: once; v_gene: TRBV4-1; CDR3nt: TGCGCCAGCAGCCAAGGGGGGCCAACCGTTGGAGCAGCCTACGAGCAGTACTTC; CDR3aa: CASSQGGPTVGAAYEQYF
d_gene: NA; j_gene: TRBJ1-3; abundance: NA; v_gene: TRBV5-8; CDR3nt: TGTGCCAGCAGCGAGGCGGCCAGAAACACCATATATTTT; CDR3aa: CASSEAARNTIYF
d_gene: TRBD1; j_gene: TRBJ2-2; abundance: once; v_gene: TRBV7-3; CDR3nt: TGTGCCAGCAGTTCAACAGGGGTTGCCGGGGAGCTGTTTTTT; CDR3aa: CASSSTGVAGELFF
d_gene: NA; j_gene: TRBJ1-4; abundance: NA; v_gene: TRBV11-3; CDR3nt: TGTGCCACCTCCAGGGCGACTAATGAAAAACTGTTTTTT; CDR3aa: CATSRATNEKLFF
d_gene: NA; j_gene: TRBJ2-1; abundance: NA; v_gene: TRBV5-5; CDR3nt: TGTGCCAGCAGGGGAGGGGGTTACAATGAGCAGTTCTTC; CDR3aa: CASRGGGYNEQFF
d_gene: NA; j_gene: TRBJ1-1; abundance: NA; v_gene: TRBV27; CDR3nt: TGTGCCAGCAGTTTGACTGGGGGGGTCACTGAAGCTTTCTTT; CDR3aa: CASSLTGGVTEAFF
d_gene: NA; j_gene: TRBJ1-1; abundance: few; v_gene: TRBV6-5; CDR3nt: TGTGCCAGCAGTTACGCAGCGCGTGCTGAAGCTTTCTTT; CDR3aa: CASSYAARAEAFF
d_gene: TRBD1; j_gene: TRBJ1-5; abundance: NA; v_gene: TRBV15; CDR3nt: TGTGCCACCAGCAGATCCCAGGGGGCAGGCGGTCAGCCCCAGCATTTT; CDR3aa: CATSRSQGAGGQPQHF
d_gene: NA; j_gene: TRBJ1-6; abundance: NA; v_gene: TRBV27; CDR3nt: TGTGCCAGCAGCTATGAAACCTATTCACCCCTCCACTTT; CDR3aa: CASSYETYSPLHF
d_gene: TRBD2; j_gene: TRBJ2-5; abundance: NA; v_gene: TRBV7-3; CDR3nt: TGTGCCAGCAGCTCCGGGGGGGCAAAGGAGACCCAGTACTTC; CDR3aa: CASSSGGAKETQYF
d_gene: NA; j_gene: TRBJ1-1; abundance: NA; v_gene: TRBV7-9; CDR3nt: TGTGCCAGCAGAAACGGCCGGCGGACAAACACTGAAGCTTTCTTT; CDR3aa: CASRNGRRTNTEAFF
d_gene: NA; j_gene: TRBJ2-5; abundance: NA; v_gene: TRBV7-2; CDR3nt: TGTGCCAGCAGCTTACGAGCGGCCCCTCAAGAGACCCAGTACTTC; CDR3aa: CASSLRAAPQETQYF
d_gene: TRBD2; j_gene: TRBJ2-2; abundance: NA; v_gene: TRBV6-1; CDR3nt: TGTGCCAGCAGCGGACTAGCGGGGACCCCCGGGGAGCTGTTTTTT; CDR3aa: CASSGLAGTPGELFF
d_gene: NA; j_gene: TRBJ1-1; abundance: NA; v_gene: TRBV11-2; CDR3nt: TGTGCCAGCACCCCTCAGGAACGGTACACTGAAGCTTTCTTT; CDR3aa: CASTPQERYTEAFF
d_gene: NA; j_gene: TRBJ1-2; abundance: NA; v_gene: TRBV2; CDR3nt: TGTGCCAGCAGTGGTGCAGGGCCTTATGGCTACACCTTC; CDR3aa: CASSGAGPYGYTF
d_gene: NA; j_gene: TRBJ2-7; abundance: NA; v_gene: TRBV29-1; CDR3nt: TGCAGCGTTGGCGGGATTTCCTACGAGCAGTACTTC; CDR3aa: CSVGGISYEQYF
d_gene: TRBD2; j_gene: TRBJ2-1; abundance: NA; v_gene: TRBV9; CDR3nt: TGTGCCAGCAGCAAAAGCGGGGGGGCCCTATATGAGCAGTTCTTC; CDR3aa: CASSKSGGALYEQFF
d_gene: TRBD2; j_gene: TRBJ2-3; abundance: once; v_gene: TRBV29-1; CDR3nt: TGCAGCGTTCGGGGGGGCGGTGTGGCAGATACGCAGTATTTT; CDR3aa: CSVRGGGVADTQYF
d_gene: NA; j_gene: TRBJ1-1; abundance: NA; v_gene: TRBV10-1; CDR3nt: TGCGCCAGCAGCGGACAGTTGAACACTGAAGCTTTCTTT; CDR3aa: CASSGQLNTEAFF
d_gene: NA; j_gene: TRBJ2-1; abundance: NA; v_gene: TRBV9; CDR3nt: TGTGCCAGCAGCGGAAGCGGCTACAATGAGCAGTTCTTC; CDR3aa: CASSGSGYNEQFF
d_gene: NA; j_gene: TRBJ2-2; abundance: few; v_gene: TRBV2; CDR3nt: TGTGCCAGCAGTGAACTGGGCATTCCGAACACCGGGGAGCTGTTTTTT; CDR3aa: CASSELGIPNTGELFF
d_gene: TRBD2; j_gene: TRBJ2-1; abundance: NA; v_gene: TRBV7-9; CDR3nt: TGTGCCAGCAGCTCTAGCGGGGGTTCCTACAATGAGCAGTTCTTC; CDR3aa: CASSSSGGSYNEQFF
d_gene: NA; j_gene: TRBJ2-7; abundance: NA; v_gene: TRBV7-9; CDR3nt: TGTGCCAGCAGCTTAGATGCGACCTACGAGCAGTACTTC; CDR3aa: CASSLDATYEQYF
d_gene: NA; j_gene: TRBJ2-1; abundance: NA; v_gene: TRBV11-3; CDR3nt: TGTGCCAGCAGCTTAGGCGACAGGAGAAACAATGAGCAGTTCTTC; CDR3aa: CASSLGDRRNNEQFF
d_gene: NA; j_gene: TRBJ2-1; abundance: NA; v_gene: TRBV30; CDR3nt: TGTGCCTGGAGTACACGTTGGTCCTACAATGAGCAGTTCTTC; CDR3aa: CAWSTRWSYNEQFF
d_gene: TRBD1; j_gene: TRBJ1-2; abundance: NA; v_gene: TRBV30; CDR3nt: TGTGCCTGGAGGACAGGGAACCCGGGAAGTGGCTACACCTTC; CDR3aa: CAWRTGNPGSGYTF
d_gene: NA; j_gene: TRBJ2-3; abundance: NA; v_gene: TRBV19; CDR3nt: TGTGCCAGTAATCCGGTCGGGGGAGGTACGCAGTATTTT; CDR3aa: CASNPVGGGTQYF